This T cell receptor beta chain was found in a study of cytomegalovirus exposure and HLA in healthy donors. Germline-derived CDR1 and CDR2 are MNHEY and SMNVEV (reference sequence). V dropped 0 bases and J dropped 3; count of bases not matched to a gene: 5. The CDR3 extends over 15 amino acids. In the PCR, 60 Vbeta and 13 Jbeta primers were used. The repertoire was sequenced with immunoSEQ multiplex PCR; TCRdb's copy has only in-frame clones and lacks some. In the table there are over 150,000 clones, 65% to 75% of which are singletons. This TCR derives from a man aged 25-45 years in good health and CMV-seronegative. What was sequenced was PBMCs. The chain is built from TRBV27 and TRBJ2-7; 7 nucleotides align to TRBD2. The CDR3 protein is CASSLSSRGIYEQYF. DNA of the CDR3: TGTGCCAGCAGTTTATCCTCGCGGGGGATCTACGAGCAGTACTTC.